The clone carrying this TCR beta chain was seen more than once but under ten times. The CDR3 has 13 amino acids. V was trimmed by 6 bases and J by 4 bases, leaving 10 bases between them. Per germline, CDR1 SNHLY and CDR2 FYNNEI. Repertoires were generated with immunoSEQ multiplex PCR, while TCRdb's copy carries only in-frame clones and drops some. The sample lists some 60,000 clones, around three quarters occurring once. The sample belongs to a study of T cell clones after liver transplantation. Study context: Post-transplant blood was tracked for graft-donor-reactive T cell clones identified in a pre-transplant mixed lymphocyte reaction. Draws occurred before transplant, before withdrawal, and after complete or failed withdrawal.

The J gene is TRBJ2-1, the V gene TRBV2; tentatively, D is TRBD1 (5 bases). The specimen was CD4+ T cells from blood, collected at the approximately 16-month timepoint. This TCR derives from a human patient who received a liver transplant. A subset of T cells may come from the graft donor. CDR3 loop: CASRPDSYNEQFF. The CDR3 DNA follows: TGTGCCAGCAGACCCGACAGTTACAATGAGCAGTTCTTC.